This T cell receptor beta chain was retrieved from a study of Ad26.COV2.S vaccination and SARS-CoV-2 variants listed by TCRdb under 2021. About the investigation overall: TCRbeta repertoire sequencing was used to assess the specificity and breadth of SARS-CoV-2-reactive T cell receptors after Ad26.COV2.S vaccination. A total of 32 samples were included in the TCR-sequenced set, comprising roughly 19 Ad26.COV2.S vaccine recipients, 5 placebo recipients and 8 SARS-CoV-2 convalescent individuals.

The junction carries 6 bases between V and J, which are trimmed by 0 bases and 0 bases respectively. CDR1 and CDR2, per the germline V gene, are SGHAT and FQNNGV. The CDR3 runs 15 residues from the cysteine to the phenylalanine. The entry retains the CDR3 DNA only, 45 bases that are in frame from base 1. The full study reports these points: Vaccine and placebo recipients had similar non-spike TCR breadth, a finding consistent with the vaccine containing only spike. The authors noted that the TCR breadth and depth analyses may have underestimated total T cell responses. Compared with placebo recipients, Ad26.COV2.S recipients showed higher spike-specific TCR breadth (P = 0.0014). After vaccination, substantial breadth of spike-specific CD8+ and CD4+ T cell responses was reported.

This sample's time point label indicates: individuals recovered from natural SARS-CoV-2 infection. The immunoSEQ Assay was the method used to sequence TCRbeta CDR3 regions. After extraction, genomic DNA underwent amplification by bias-controlled multiplex PCR, followed by high-throughput sequencing. In the original analysis: Collapsing and filtering of sequences were performed to quantify the absolute abundance of each unique TCRbeta CDR3 region. T cell fraction was estimated by normalizing TCRbeta template counts to usable DNA, with usable DNA measured through amplification of reference genes found in all nucleated cells. Repertoire TCRs were annotated as SARS-CoV-2-specific when V gene, CDR3 amino acid sequence and J gene were exactly matched to a known reactive TCR set. The reference SARS-CoV-2 TCR set came from MIRA and was filtered for enrichment in COVID-19-positive ImmuneCODE repertoires, removing public or cross-reactive TCRs. Drawing on the MIRA antigens, annotated TCRs were analysed further at the level of specific ORF or position within ORF. Depth was the summed frequency of annotated unique rearrangements, while breadth was defined as annotated unique rearrangements over total unique productive rearrangements. Two-sided Wilcoxon rank-sum tests were used to compare TCR breadth between groups. What TCRdb holds here is the immuneACCESS table cut down to in-frame rearrangements. Part of the clones is not present; checked against another copy, under half of the missing clones reflect an unresolved V gene, and the others are unexplained. V and J calls and clone size are copied from that table; D and trimming were computed from the DNA. Across this sample there are about 98,000 clones, with over 60% seen only once. Roughly 17% of the sample rests with the top ten.

On this clone: Its antigen specificity is not known. Base qualities are not provided; no much larger clone lies one nucleotide away.

The sequencing here drew on peripheral blood, taken after recovery from COVID-19. The chain was built from TRBV11-2 and TRBJ2-1; the D gene assignment is ambiguous. The clonotype was recovered from a human donor who had recovered from COVID-19. The CDR3 protein sequence reads: CASSLEGSSYNEQFF. The bases are TGTGCCAGCAGCTTAGAGGGCAGCTCCTACAATGAGCAGTTCTTC. When the CDR3 is completed using the reference TRBV11-2 and TRBJ2-1 genes on either side, the full variable domain is EAGVAQSPRYKIIEKRQSVAFWCNPISGHATLYWYQQILGQGPKLLIQFQNNGVVDDSQLPKDRFSAERLKGVDSTLKIQPAKLEDSAVYLCASSLEGSSYNEQFFGPGTRLTVL.